Sequencing of this T cell receptor (beta chain) was carried out in a study of cytomegalovirus exposure and HLA in healthy donors. Study-wide background: A subsequent analysis reported that the 95 to 150 validation repertoires were produced on the same platform that had also been used for the roughly 670 first-cohort repertoires. Study-wide results and caveats: In a later analysis, first-cohort TCR clusters were found to tend to co-occur in the 90 to 150 validation repertoires. Diagnosis of cytomegalovirus status made by the classifier reportedly showed high specificity and sensitivity.

Produced via immunoSEQ multiplex PCR; TCRdb's table is partial and in-frame only. The sample has hundreds of thousands of clones, roughly 87% seen once. Concerning this clone itself: What it binds is unknown.

Material for sequencing was PBMCs. The TCR sequence derives from a young man in good health and CMV-seropositive.

CDR3 sequence: CASSLAGAADEQYF. CDR3 nucleotide sequence: TGTGCCAGCAGCTTGGCCGGGGCCGCGGACGAGCAGTACTTC. The V call is TRBV5-6, the J call TRBJ2-7, with D perhaps TRBD1 or TRBD2 (5 bases each). The germline V and J ends were trimmed by 0 bases and 5 bases, with 12 bases remaining between them. Per germline, CDR1 SGHDT and CDR2 YYEEEE. This CDR3 comprises 14 residues.